Listed below are T cell receptor beta chains from one sample, sequenced in a study of control samples from healthy donors and cancer patients. Profiled with immunoSEQ multiplex PCR; TCRdb holds only in-frame clones, not every one. Here the sample spans some 110,000 clones, 80% to 90% being singletons. Source material: PBMCs. All receptors come from a woman aged 45-65 years with colorectal cancer. Each CDR3 is given without its conserved first and last residue. Size is omitted from some rows. Given values are once, few, many or a class for expanded clones.

J	V	size	CDR3
TRBJ1-2	TRBV7-8	NA	ASSLNTGVSYGYT
TRBJ2-3	TRBV7-6	once	ASSSRAGAGGTDTQY
TRBJ1-4	TRBV7-2	NA	ASSSGDATNEKLF
TRBJ1-6	TRBV3-1/TRBV3-2	NA	ASSQGRGNSYNSPLH
TRBJ1-4	TRBV28	NA	ASSIVGYKKLF
TRBJ2-2	TRBV18	once	ASSLGTTTGELF
TRBJ1-3	TRBV7-6	NA	ASSAIGGTGRNTIY
TRBJ1-1	TRBV30	few	AWSLVGLEAF
TRBJ2-3	TRBV27	NA	ATADRTSTDTQY
TRBJ1-2	TRBV19	NA	ASSLINTPYGYT
TRBJ2-5	TRBV18	NA	ASSPPTTKETQY
TRBJ2-7	TRBV12-3/TRBV12-4	NA	ASRIRGGEQY
TRBJ2-5	TRBV5-1	NA	ASSWNQETQY
TRBJ1-4	TRBV19	once	ASREFGTNEKLF
TRBJ1-3	TRBV28	NA	ASSGIRHSGNTIY
TRBJ2-3	TRBV5-8	NA	ASSLAVLSPSTDTQY
TRBJ2-5	TRBV4-1	NA	ASSQDDRVGRKQETQY
TRBJ1-4	TRBV2	NA	ASSEGREKLF
TRBJ2-5	TRBV9	NA	ASSVFGGRETQY
TRBJ2-5	TRBV28	NA	ASLTRTSGRRSHQETQY
TRBJ2-3	TRBV9	NA	ASSATGLAGDQGTDTQY
TRBJ2-7	TRBV5-1	NA	ASSFQGPEQY
TRBJ1-2	TRBV18	few	ASSLNRGQFDSYGYT
TRBJ2-6	TRBV6-1	once	ASSEQPPGGANVLT
TRBJ2-5	TRBV30	NA	AWSNGVNLYQETQY
TRBJ1-2	TRBV18	NA	ASSPAGTRQGSGYT
TRBJ2-2	TRBV10-2	NA	ASSESEFFGELF
TRBJ1-2	TRBV11-2	NA	ASRTNYGYT
TRBJ2-3	TRBV7-2	NA	ASSLSGSADTQY
TRBJ1-2	TRBV29-1	NA	SVGEGGGYT
TRBJ2-5	TRBV7-2	NA	ASSLRGGRETQY
TRBJ1-1	TRBV19	NA	ASSRDTEAF
TRBJ1-2	TRBV6-1	NA	ASSEAPGGYGYT
TRBJ2-3	TRBV5-4	NA	ASSPLGSGGGTDTQY
TRBJ2-7	TRBV9	NA	ASSVGVGTHEQY
TRBJ1-4	TRBV2	few	ASKTGLGEKLF
TRBJ2-7	TRBV6-5	NA	ASSRGGQGVHEQY
TRBJ1-5	TRBV2	NA	ASSDLRDQPQH
TRBJ1-3	TRBV3-1/TRBV3-2	NA	ASSQARDSGNTIY
TRBJ1-5	TRBV6-5	once	ASKKDGPGPQH
TRBJ2-1	TRBV11-2	NA	ASSLGGVSYNEQF
TRBJ2-1	TRBV5-1	NA	ASSLVPSGSHNEQF
TRBJ2-1	TRBV5-4	NA	ASSLANYNEQF
TRBJ1-1	TRBV29-1	NA	SVVTGMNTEAF
TRBJ1-2	TRBV6-5	few	ASSHESGYYGYT
TRBJ1-5	TRBV19	NA	ASSQGGYQPQH
TRBJ1-2	TRBV15	NA	ATSIPGRDGYT
TRBJ2-7	TRBV27	NA	ASSDHGAYSSYEQY
TRBJ1-5	TRBV19	NA	ASTRGLIGNQPQH
TRBJ2-3	TRBV29-1	NA	SAAIAGAPDTQY
TRBJ1-1	TRBV7-3	NA	ASSQGEGTEAF
TRBJ1-3	TRBV7-8	NA	ASSVLGQGRNTIY
TRBJ2-2	TRBV14	once	ASSQDRGGTGELF
TRBJ1-2	TRBV10-3	NA	AISESTQVYGYT
TRBJ1-5	TRBV7-6	NA	ASSEWTGARGNQPQH
TRBJ1-4	TRBV19	NA	ASNGGGYEKLF
TRBJ2-5	TRBV15	NA	ATSRTKAAIQETQY
TRBJ1-3	TRBV19	NA	ASAGGLMRNTIY
TRBJ1-4	TRBV2	NA	ASSAVRPNEKLF
TRBJ2-1	TRBV5-1	NA	ASSFGGGAINEQF